This passage covers 19 T cell receptor beta chains from one sample sequenced in a study of T cells after yellow fever vaccination. Each CDR3 protein gets one entry after TCRdb re-called the 5' RACE reads with MiXCR. The sample has about 240,000 distinct CDR3 sequences, over 3% seen once; the top ten hold about 20%. This sample comprised PBMCs, obtained 15 days after the yellow fever booster vaccination. Every receptor here comes from a man aged 18 to 35 who received the YFV17D yellow fever vaccine.

This clonotype was counted many times. The chain links TRBV5-1 to TRBJ2-3; 9 bases match TRBD1. The CDR3 runs to 15 residues. Germline values: CDR1 SGHRS, CDR2 YFSETQ. The V and J ends lost 5 bases and 4 bases, in that order; junction bases with no gene match: 8. The CDR3 reads CASRAIQGASDTQYF. In DNA form, the CDR3 reads TGCGCCAGCAGGGCTATACAGGGGGCTTCAGATACGCAGTATTTT.

This clonotype was observed at least ten times. J is TRBJ2-4 and V is TRBV4-2; D possibly corresponds to TRBD2 (5 bases). Germline values: CDR1 LGHNA, CDR2 YNFKEQ. Trimming took 0 bases from V and 5 from J, leaving 11 bases between them. The CDR3 has 15 amino acids. DNA for the CDR3: TGTGCCAGCAGCCAAGATTGGCGGGTCCAAAACATTCAGTACTTC. This translates into CASSQDWRVQNIQYF.

This clonotype was seen a few times. This chain links TRBV20-1 with TRBJ2-5, with a weak D call TRBD2 (6 bases). The CDR3 consists of 13 residues. CDR1 DFQATT and CDR2 SNEGSKA come from the germline V gene (reference sequence). Deletions cut 5 bases from V and 3 bases from J, with 13 bases between. CDR3 region: CSARWGLEETQYF. CDR3 nucleotides: TGCAGTGCTCGGTGGGGACTGGAAGAGACCCAGTACTTC.

This clonotype was detected only a few times. This rearrangement joins TRBV5-1 to TRBJ2-5, with D possibly matching TRBD2 (6 bases). The CDR3 has 15 amino acids. Germline V gene data show CDR1 as SGHRS and CDR2 as YFSETQ. V was clipped by 2 bases and J by 3 bases, with 14 bases between them. The CDR3 region has the DNA TGCGCCAGCAGCTTACAACAGAGGAGGGAAGAGACCCAGTACTTC. Translated, it gives CASSLQQRREETQYF.

A word on this clonotype: A much bigger clone sits one base away, suggesting this may be a read error. The V call is TRBV7-2, the J call TRBJ2-5; D is ambiguous. Trimming shortened V by 1 base and J by 5 bases, and 8 bases separated the two germline ends. The CDR3 loop spans 13 amino acids. Germline CDR1 reads SGHTA; CDR2 reads FQGNSA. CDR3 nucleotide sequence: TGTGCCAGCAGCTTAGACTATGGCGAGACCCAGTACTTC. Translation gives CASSLDYGETQYF.

This clonotype was detected ten times or more. The CDR3 sequence is CASSPRSGQETQYF. As DNA, the CDR3 is TGCGCCAGCAGCCCCAGGTCTGGCCAAGAGACCCAGTACTTC. The chain recombines TRBV5-1 with TRBJ2-5; D gene uncertain. Per germline, CDR1 SGHRS and CDR2 YFSETQ. V was shortened by 4 bases and J by 1 base, with 11 bases between the two germline ends. This CDR3 region has 14 residues.

This clonotype appeared many times. This chain links TRBV11-2 with TRBJ2-7; maybe TRBD1 (5 bases). Germline assignment: CDR1 SGHAT and CDR2 FQNNGV. V was pared by 5 bases and J by 0 bases, with 11 bases between. The CDR3 is 14 residues long. The CDR3 sequence is CASSQQASSYEQYV. Here the CDR3 DNA reads TGTGCCAGCAGCCAACAGGCAAGCTCCTACGAGCAGTACGTC.

This clonotype appeared many times. V and J are TRBV29-1 and TRBJ2-1; 7 bases map to TRBD2. This CDR3 has 15 residues. The germline V gene encodes CDR1 SQVTM and CDR2 ANQGSEA. V gave up 5 bases and J gave up 4 bases; unmatched junction bases: 11. CDR3 coding DNA: TGCAGCGTTATCGGGGGGACCACGAGATACAATGAGCAGTTCTTC. Its protein is CSVIGGTTRYNEQFF.

This clonotype was observed at least ten times. This chain connects TRBV3-1 to TRBJ1-3; D may be TRBD1 (5 bases). Trimming removed 3 bases at V and 0 bases at J, with 15 bases between. Per germline, CDR1 LGHDT and CDR2 YNNKEL (reference sequence). CDR3 length: 17 residues. CDR3 in amino acids: CASSQDGHADSGNTIYF. DNA for the CDR3: TGTGCCAGCAGCCAGGACGGACATGCCGACTCTGGAAACACCATATATTTT.

This clonotype was seen at least ten times. The rearrangement joins TRBV20-1 to TRBJ2-5, with D perhaps TRBD1 (5 bases). The ends were cut back, 8 bases at V and 4 bases at J, with 20 bases in the middle. Germline CDR1 DFQATT, CDR2 SNEGSKA (reference sequence). The CDR3 runs 14 residues. The CDR3 DNA follows: TGCAGTACCCACGTCCGCAGGGCGAGAGAGACCCAGTACTTC. Amino acid sequence: CSTHVRRARETQYF.

At least ten counts were recorded for this clonotype. This rearrangement joins TRBV12-3 or TRBV12-4 to TRBJ2-7; tentative D call: TRBD2 (5 bases). V lost 6 bases and J lost 2, with 8 bases in between. This CDR3 has 12 amino acids. The CDR3 nucleotides read TGTGCCAGCAGCGAGCGGACCTACGAGCAGTACTTC. Residues: CASSERTYEQYF.

The rearrangement uses TRBV19 and TRBJ2-7; weak D call: TRBD2 (5 bases). V lost 4 bases and J 4 bases, leaving 11 bases between the germline ends. This CDR3 has 13 amino acids. Germline loops: CDR1 LNHDA, CDR2 SQIVND (reference sequence). The CDR3 sequence is CASSTLSGYEQYF. The CDR3 nucleotides are TGTGCCAGTAGTACCCTTTCGGGGTACGAGCAGTACTTC. The full variable domain, in which reference TRBV19 and TRBJ2-7 provide the parts outside the CDR3, is DGGITQSPKYLFRKEGQNVTLSCEQNLNHDAMYWYRQDPGQGLRLIYYSQIVNDFQKGDIAEGYSVSREKKESFPLTVTSAQKNPTAFYLCASSTLSGYEQYFGPGTRLTVT.

This clonotype was seen ten or more times. V gene TRBV4-2 combines with J gene TRBJ1-1; D gene ambiguous. The germline V gene has CDR1 LGHNA and CDR2 YNFKEQ. The CDR3 is 13 residues long. Trimming removed 1 base at V and 3 bases at J, with 6 bases between. The CDR3 spells CASSQGADTEAFF. As DNA, the CDR3 is TGTGCCAGCAGCCAAGGGGCTGACACTGAAGCTTTCTTT.

The V gene is TRBV3-1, the J gene TRBJ1-2; TRBD1 is a possible D gene (5 bases). CDR3 length: 13 amino acids. Germline CDR1 reads LGHDT; CDR2 reads YNNKEL (reference sequence). Trimming stripped 5 bases from V and 3 bases from J, with 10 bases between. The CDR3 DNA sequence: TGTGCCAGCAGCGGGGACGGGTACTATGGCTACACCTTC. This translates into CASSGDGYYGYTF.

The table lists this clonotype with many counts. The chain is built from TRBV24-1 and TRBJ2-3; D is perhaps TRBD2 (7 bases). V was shortened by 3 bases and J by 3 bases, with 12 bases between the two germline ends. From germline, CDR1 is KGHDR and CDR2 SFDVKD. This CDR3 is 15 amino acids long. CDR3 DNA sequence: TGTGCCACCAGTGATCATCGGGGGGCAACAGATACGCAGTATTTT. This codes for CATSDHRGATDTQYF.

Ten or more counts support this clonotype. This rearrangement joins TRBV20-1 to TRBJ2-4; TRBD2 matches 8 bases. The CDR3 runs 14 residues. V lost 1 base, J lost 5 bases, and 4 bases stayed unmatched. Germline lookup yields CDR1 DFQATT and CDR2 SNEGSKA (reference sequence). For the CDR3, the DNA is TGCAGTGCTAGAGGGGCGGGGGGCGAAAACATTCAGTACTTC. Amino acid sequence: CSARGAGGENIQYF.

This clonotype was found once. A much larger clone lies one base from this, so it may be a read error. The chain employs TRBV7-6 and TRBJ2-7; D remains ambiguous. There are 14 residues in the CDR3. From germline, CDR1 is SGHVS and CDR2 FNYEAQ. V lost 5 bases to trimming and J lost 4 bases, with 15 bases between them. DNA for the CDR3: TGTGCCAGCAGCCCCAACTTCGTAGTTTACGAGCAGTACTTC. This gives the protein CASSPNFVVYEQYF.

The rearrangement links TRBV3-1 to TRBJ2-5, with D maybe TRBD1 (6 bases). In germline, CDR1 is LGHDT, CDR2 YNNKEL (reference sequence). The CDR3 covers 13 residues. V lost 1 base, J lost 4 bases, and 7 bases lay in between. The CDR3 coding sequence is TGTGCCAGCAGCCAAGTCAGGGGAGAGACCCAGTACTTC. This encodes CASSQVRGETQYF.

This clonotype was found many times. The chain uses TRBV6-6 and TRBJ2-5; 10 nucleotides align to TRBD2. In germline, CDR1 is MNHNY, CDR2 SVGAGI (reference sequence). J was trimmed by 5 bases and V by 10 bases; bases with no gene match: 13. The CDR3 extends over 15 amino acids. CDR3 sequence (DNA): TGTGCCACCGATTCGATCCCGGGACTAGCGGAGACCCAGTACTTC. It encodes CATDSIPGLAETQYF.